The 10 T cell receptor beta chains given below trace back to one sample, sequenced in a study of cytomegalovirus exposure and HLA in healthy donors. PCR employed 60 Vbeta and 13 Jbeta primers. Clones were read by immunoSEQ multiplex PCR, and TCRdb kept only the in-frame ones, dropping some. This sample has approximately 110,000 clones; around 70% occur once, and the top ten carry 8.7%. Sequenced input: PBMCs. The receptor source for this set is a man aged 25-45 years in good health and CMV-seropositive.

The chain links TRBV5-4 to TRBJ2-1; 8 bases map to TRBD2. The germline V gene encodes CDR1 SGHNT and CDR2 YYREEE (reference sequence). J lost 2 bases, V lost 10 bases, and 8 bases had no gene match. This CDR3 has 14 amino acids. The CDR3: CASSAGGPYNEQFF. CDR3 nucleotide sequence: TGTGCCTCCTCGGCGGGAGGACCCTACAATGAGCAGTTCTTC.

The chain joins TRBV9 to TRBJ1-2; D possibly corresponds to TRBD1 (5 bases). CDR3 size: 18 residues. Germline CDR1 SGDLS, CDR2 YYNGEE. Trimming cost V 3 bases and J 0 bases, with 21 bases left between them. The CDR3 nucleotides are TGTGCCAGCAGCGACCCCTCCAGGGAAAGGGCTGCTAACTATGGCTACACCTTC. This translates into CASSDPSRERAANYGYTF.

The V gene is TRBV7-6, the J gene TRBJ1-1; D remains ambiguous. The CDR3 totals 15 residues. In germline, CDR1 is SGHVS, CDR2 FNYEAQ. Trimming stripped 6 bases from V and 1 base from J, with 15 bases between. CDR3 nucleotide sequence: TGTGCCAGCAGTGAGGCGAGGGTCACGAACACTGAAGCTTTCTTT. It is translated as CASSEARVTNTEAFF.

V and J are TRBV12-2 and TRBJ1-2. TRBV12-2 is a pseudogene segment. The CDR3 totals 17 residues. In nucleotides, the CDR3 is TGTGCAAGTCATTACGACACCCCCTCGGGGGCTAACTATGGCTACACCTTC. The encoded protein is CASHYDTPSGANYGYTF.

The chain carries TRBV19 and TRBJ1-1; 9 nucleotides match TRBD1. The V segment lost 5 bases and the J segment 4 bases; nucleotides outside the gene matches: 14. This CDR3 comprises 17 residues. Germline assignment: CDR1 LNHDA and CDR2 SQIVND (reference sequence). The CDR3 coding sequence is TGTGCCAGTAGTTTCTCGCACCGGGACAGGGAGGGCACTGAAGCTTTCTTT. As protein: CASSFSHRDREGTEAFF.

The CDR3, as DNA: TGCAGCGTGGGGCCGGTGGGGCGCGCCACTGAAGCTTTCTTT. Translation gives CSVGPVGRATEAFF. The chain carries TRBV29-1 and TRBJ1-1; tentative D call: TRBD1 (5 bases). Germline CDR1 reads SQVTM; CDR2 reads ANQGSEA. The V and J ends lost 6 bases and 4 bases respectively, with 18 bases between them. The CDR3 extends over 14 amino acids.

This clone was observed a few times. The chain couples TRBV19 to TRBJ2-7, with 7 bases identical to TRBD1. Germline V gives CDR1 LNHDA, CDR2 SQIVND (reference sequence). With V trimmed by 3 bases and J by 3 bases, 5 bases remained unmatched. This CDR3 contains 14 residues. The CDR3 here is CASSIETGSYEQYF. Here the CDR3 DNA reads TGTGCCAGTAGTATTGAGACAGGGAGCTACGAGCAGTACTTC.

The rearrangement links TRBV11-2 to TRBJ1-4, with 9 bases fitting TRBD1. The germline CDR1 and CDR2 sequences are SGHAT and FQNNGV. With 2 bases clipped from V and 8 bases from J, the junction kept 6 bases outside the gene matches. This CDR3 has 15 amino acids. Here the CDR3 DNA reads TGTGCCAGCAGCTTATGGGGGACAGGGTACGAAAAACTGTTTTTT. It encodes CASSLWGTGYEKLFF. The full variable domain, its missing parts supplied by reference TRBV11-2 and TRBJ1-4, is EAGVAQSPRYKIIEKRQSVAFWCNPISGHATLYWYQQILGQGPKLLIQFQNNGVVDDSQLPKDRFSAERLKGVDSTLKIQPAKLEDSAVYLCASSLWGTGYEKLFFGSGTQLSVL.

The V call is TRBV27, the J call TRBJ2-3, with 7 bases fitting TRBD2. J was trimmed by 3 bases and V by 3 bases; bases with no gene match: 6. Germline-derived CDR1 and CDR2 are MNHEY and SMNVEV (reference sequence). This CDR3 comprises 15 residues. The CDR3 here is CASSFSPSGTDTQYF. The DNA of the CDR3 is TGTGCCAGCAGTTTCTCGCCTAGCGGTACAGATACGCAGTATTTT.

V and J are TRBV7-8 and TRBJ1-2; 9 bases match TRBD1. V shed 6 bases and J 6 bases; nucleotides not matched to a gene: 8. The CDR3 sequence is 14 residues long. Germline assignment: CDR1 SGHVS and CDR2 FQNEAQ. CDR3 in amino acids: CASSHTGGRDGYTF. The CDR3 nucleotides read TGTGCCAGCAGTCATACAGGGGGCAGGGATGGCTACACCTTC. Drawing the rest from reference TRBV7-8 and TRBJ1-2, the complete variable domain is GAGVSQSPRYKVAKRGQDVALRCDPISGHVSLFWYQQALGQGPEFLTYFQNEAQLDKSGLPSDRFFAERPEGSVSTLKIQRTQQEDSAVYLCASSHTGGRDGYTFGSGTRLTVV.